The next 29 T cell receptor beta chains were all read from a single sample in a study of graft-versus-host responses after intestinal transplantation. Lymphocytes from graft epithelium and lamina propria were isolated. Sequenced by immunoSEQ multiplex PCR; TCRdb stores in-frame clones only, minus some. The data show some 8,200 clones, with approximately 77% seen just once and 9.5% to 15% held by the top ten. Specimen: ileum tissue, collected roughly 230 days after intestinal transplant. The receptors here all came from a human patient who received an intestinal transplant, so some T cells may come from the graft donor.

The chain has TRBV19 and TRBJ2-1; TRBD2 matches at 13 bases. Germline trimming cut 6 bases from V and 8 bases from J; bases unmatched to any gene: 13. CDR3 length: 17 amino acids. CDR1 is LNHDA, CDR2 SQIVND, per germline (reference sequence). DNA of the CDR3: TGTGCCAGTAGCACGCATCCGGGACTAGCGGGGCGGTATGAGCAGTTCTTC. It specifies CASSTHPGLAGRYEQFF.

This clone has just a few counts. This rearrangement joins TRBV6-5 to TRBJ1-2; TRBD1 is a possible D gene (5 bases). CDR3 length equals 12 residues. In germline, CDR1 is MNHEY, CDR2 SVGAGI. Between the trimmed V and J ends, which lost 6 bases and 6 bases, there was a span of 11 bases. DNA for the CDR3: TGTGCCAGCAGAACCGGGGGACATGGCTACACCTTC. Its protein product is CASRTGGHGYTF.

The rearrangement links TRBV10-3 to TRBJ1-2, with D possibly being TRBD1 (5 bases). V lost 3 bases and J 3 bases, leaving 5 bases between the germline ends. CDR3 length equals 12 residues. Per germline, CDR1 ENHRY and CDR2 SYGVKD. Here the CDR3 reads CAISDRDYGYTF. The CDR3, as DNA: TGTGCCATCAGTGACAGGGACTATGGCTACACCTTC.

As to this clone: The same CDR3 is also encoded by other DNA sequences in this sample. The gene calls are TRBV15 and TRBJ2-3; 12 nucleotides agree with TRBD2. Germline V CDR1 and CDR2: LNHNV, YYDKDF (reference sequence). The CDR3 extends over 18 amino acids. V was pared by 0 bases and J by 2 bases, with 6 bases of the junction left unmatched. The CDR3 bases are TGTGCCACCAGCAGAGAAAAAGGACTAGCGGGAAACACAGATACGCAGTATTTT. As protein: CATSREKGLAGNTDTQYF.

This clone has only one observation. The V gene is TRBV27, the J gene TRBJ2-1; weak D call: TRBD2 (6 bases). The CDR3 loop spans 15 amino acids. The germline V and J ends were trimmed by 3 bases and 6 bases, with 15 bases remaining between them. The germline V gene encodes CDR1 MNHEY and CDR2 SMNVEV (reference sequence). The CDR3 is CASSLSGAGANEQFF. DNA of the CDR3: TGTGCCAGCAGTTTGTCGGGAGCCGGGGCCAATGAGCAGTTCTTC.

This clone was seen a few times. The V and J genes are TRBV6-5 and TRBJ2-7; D unresolved. Germline V gene sequence: CDR1 MNHEY, CDR2 SVGAGI. The CDR3 covers 14 residues. V lost 0 bases, J lost 4 bases, and 10 bases lay in between. The CDR3 here is CASSYSRWSYEQYF. The CDR3 nucleotides read TGTGCCAGCAGTTACTCGAGGTGGAGTTACGAGCAGTACTTC.

The V gene is TRBV5-1, the J gene TRBJ1-1; D remains unclear. The V and J ends lost 4 bases and 0 bases respectively, with 10 bases between them. The germline V gene encodes CDR1 SGHRS and CDR2 YFSETQ. This CDR3 region has 14 residues. CDR3 amino acids: CASSTDGMNTEAFF. The CDR3 DNA reads TGCGCCAGCAGCACGGACGGGATGAACACTGAAGCTTTCTTT.

The V and J genes are TRBV10-3 and TRBJ1-3; a weak D match, TRBD1 (5 bases). CDR3 length equals 14 residues. Germline V gene sequence: CDR1 ENHRY, CDR2 SYGVKD. Trimming took 4 bases from V and 0 from J, leaving 7 bases between them. This chain's CDR3 is CAISAQGSGNTIYF. CDR3 DNA: TGTGCCATCAGTGCGCAGGGCTCTGGAAACACCATATATTTT.

This chain joins TRBV28 and TRBJ1-1; D is unresolved. The ends were cut back, 3 bases at V and 4 bases at J, with 9 bases in the middle. This CDR3 has 13 amino acids. Germline V gives CDR1 MDHEN, CDR2 SYDVKM. CDR3 in DNA: TGTGCCAGCAGTTTCATTCGGGGCACTGAAGCTTTCTTT. This codes for CASSFIRGTEAFF.

Concerning this clone itself: A junction boundary mismatches the germline segment, possibly from a read error. This chain links TRBV11-2 with TRBJ2-1; D might be TRBD1 (5 bases). The CDR3 consists of 12 residues. The germline CDR1 and CDR2 sequences are SGHAT and FQNNGV. The CDR3 loop is CAGSSTDNEQFF. The CDR3 nucleotides are TGTGCCGGCAGCTCGACAGACAATGAGCAGTTCTTC.

The genes are TRBV29-1 and TRBJ2-7; 13 bases are shared with TRBD2. This CDR3 has 13 amino acids. V trimming: 5 bases; J trimming: 2 bases; junction bases outside the gene matches: 0. CDR1 is SQVTM and CDR2 is ANQGSEA in the germline V gene. CDR3 loop: CSVTSGGAYEQYF. DNA for the CDR3: TGCAGCGTTACTAGCGGGGGGGCCTACGAGCAGTACTTC.

This clone is termed medium-sized. The gene calls are TRBV5-6 and TRBJ2-7, with TRBD2 identical over 12 bases. V shed 0 bases and J 1 base; nucleotides not matched to a gene: 2. This CDR3 contains 16 residues. Germline V CDR1 and CDR2: SGHDT, YYEEEE. The chain's CDR3 is CASSLGGLAGSYEQYF. Written as DNA, the CDR3 is TGTGCCAGCAGCTTGGGTGGACTAGCGGGATCCTACGAGCAGTACTTC.

This clone was recorded once. This chain uses TRBV2 with TRBJ2-3; TRBD1 aligns across 10 bases. V lost 5 bases to trimming and J lost 2 bases; unmatched junction nucleotides: 7. Germline values: CDR1 SNHLY, CDR2 FYNNEI. The CDR3 consists of 16 residues. This CDR3 reads CASSKGQGYLTDTQYF. DNA of the CDR3: TGTGCCAGCAGTAAGGGACAGGGGTACCTCACAGATACGCAGTATTTT.

J is TRBJ1-2 and V is TRBV30, with D unresolved. CDR3 size: 12 residues. Germline-derived CDR1 and CDR2 are GTSNPN and SVGIG (reference sequence). The germline V and J ends were trimmed by 3 bases and 2 bases, with 7 bases remaining between them. CDR3 nucleotides: TGTGCCTGGAGGAGGCTCAACTATGGCTACACCTTC. Encoded protein: CAWRRLNYGYTF.

This clone has only a few counts. The chain combines TRBV11-2 with TRBJ2-7; D is perhaps TRBD1 (5 bases). The CDR3 runs 14 residues. Germline CDR1 SGHAT, CDR2 FQNNGV. The V end was cut by 1 base, the J end by 2 bases, with 9 bases between. CDR3 in amino acids: CASSLGQGPYEQYF. The CDR3, as DNA: TGTGCCAGCAGCTTAGGGCAGGGCCCCTACGAGCAGTACTTC. The complete variable domain, with remaining parts taken from reference TRBV11-2 and TRBJ2-7, reads EAGVAQSPRYKIIEKRQSVAFWCNPISGHATLYWYQQILGQGPKLLIQFQNNGVVDDSQLPKDRFSAERLKGVDSTLKIQPAKLEDSAVYLCASSLGQGPYEQYFGPGTRLTVT.

The V gene is TRBV18, the J gene TRBJ2-5; maybe TRBD2 (5 bases). Trimming took 5 bases from V and 4 from J, leaving 11 bases between them. The germline V gene encodes CDR1 KGHSH and CDR2 LQKENI. The CDR3 is 13 amino acids. DNA for the CDR3: TGTGCCAGCTCATCTCGGGGTAGAGAGACCCAGTACTTC. Translated, it gives CASSSRGRETQYF.

This clone was counted a single time. The V and J genes are TRBV5-1 and TRBJ2-7; the D gene is possibly TRBD1 (5 bases). This CDR3 region has 13 residues. Germline V gene lookup returns CDR1 SGHRS and CDR2 YFSETQ. V was shortened by 0 bases and J by 5 bases, with 9 bases between the two germline ends. The CDR3 DNA reads TGCGCCAGCAGCTTGGCCGCAGGGAACGAGCAGTACTTC. This encodes CASSLAAGNEQYF.

The chain has TRBV11-2 and TRBJ1-1, with TRBD1 matching over 10 bases. Germline trimming cut 5 bases from V and 6 bases from J; bases unmatched to any gene: 12. This CDR3 spans 16 amino acids. Germline V gene sequence: CDR1 SGHAT, CDR2 FQNNGV. CDR3 sequence reads: CASSLGTGVRWSEAFF. CDR3 coding DNA: TGTGCCAGCAGCCTGGGGACAGGGGTGAGGTGGTCTGAAGCTTTCTTT. Looking up the rest from reference TRBV11-2 and TRBJ1-1 gives the full variable domain: EAGVAQSPRYKIIEKRQSVAFWCNPISGHATLYWYQQILGQGPKLLIQFQNNGVVDDSQLPKDRFSAERLKGVDSTLKIQPAKLEDSAVYLCASSLGTGVRWSEAFFGQGTRLTVV.

The chain carries TRBV28 and TRBJ2-7; 8 bases agree with TRBD2. Germline CDR1 reads MDHEN; CDR2 reads SYDVKM. The V and J ends lost 11 bases and 3 bases, in that order; junction bases with no gene match: 18. CDR3 length equals 16 residues. CDR3 residues: CAGNAGGRFQHYEQYF. CDR3 coding DNA: TGTGCCGGCAACGCGGGAGGCCGTTTTCAGCACTACGAGCAGTACTTC.

This clone showed up just a few times. The V and J genes are TRBV9 and TRBJ2-3, with a weak D call TRBD2 (5 bases). The CDR3 length is 16 residues. V dropped 0 bases and J dropped 0 bases, with 11 bases sitting between them. Germline CDR1 and CDR2: SGDLS and YYNGEE. The CDR3 DNA reads as TGTGCCAGCAGCGTAGAGGGCGGGCCTAGCACAGATACGCAGTATTTT. Translating it yields CASSVEGGPSTDTQYF.

V gene TRBV10-3 combines with J gene TRBJ2-1; weak D call: TRBD1 (5 bases). The CDR3 contains 21 residues. V was cut by 2 bases and J by 1 base, with 27 bases left in between. CDR1 and CDR2 (germline): ENHRY, SYGVKD. The CDR3 bases are TGTGCCATCAGTGAGAGCAGGTTGGGCAGGGCTCACACCACTTCCTACAATGAGCAGTTCTTC. It specifies CAISESRLGRAHTTSYNEQFF.

The V call is TRBV4-1, the J call TRBJ2-3; D unclear. V was trimmed by 1 base and J by 0 bases, leaving 11 bases between them. CDR1 and CDR2 (germline): MGHRA, YSYEKL. CDR3 length: 16 amino acids. In DNA form, the CDR3 reads TGCGCCAGCAGCCAAGCTGTTCGAGCTAGCACAGATACGCAGTATTTT. Amino acid sequence: CASSQAVRASTDTQYF.

This sequence joins TRBV7-9 and TRBJ2-1, with 9 bases aligning to TRBD2. Germline values: CDR1 SEHNR, CDR2 FQNEAQ (reference sequence). J was trimmed by 8 bases and V by 3 bases; bases with no gene match: 8. The CDR3 is made up of 15 amino acids. In DNA form, the CDR3 reads TGTGCCAGCAGCTTGGGCGGGGGGGCCGGAGATGAGCAGTTCTTC. Translation: CASSLGGGAGDEQFF. The variable domain in full, with the rest retrieved from reference TRBV7-9 and TRBJ2-1, is DTGVSQNPRHKITKRGQNVTFRCDPISEHNRLYWYRQTLGQGPEFLTYFQNEAQLEKSRLLSDRFSAERPKGSFSTLEIQRTEQGDSAMYLCASSLGGGAGDEQFFGPGTRLTVL.

The chain recombines TRBV23-1 with TRBJ2-1, with D possibly matching TRBD1 (6 bases). TRBV23-1 is recorded as an ORF, its role being uncertain. This CDR3 has 13 residues. The V and J ends lost 4 bases and 2 bases respectively, with 6 bases between them. CDR3 sequence (DNA): TGCGCCAGCAGTCGGGACACCTACAATGAGCAGTTCTTC. This gives the protein CASSRDTYNEQFF.

This sequence joins TRBV4-3 and TRBJ2-2; no clear D gene. CDR3 length: 15 residues. Germline CDR1 LGHNA, CDR2 YSLEER. The V and J ends lost 1 base and 5 bases respectively, with 11 bases between them. The chain's CDR3 is CASSQGQLLTGELFF. CDR3 DNA sequence: TGCGCCAGCAGCCAAGGGCAGTTATTGACCGGGGAGCTGTTTTTT.

V usage is TRBV2 and J usage is TRBJ2-5; TRBD1 is a possible D gene (6 bases). Trimming took off 0 bases at V and 7 bases at J, with 24 bases between the two ends. Germline V gene data show CDR1 as SNHLY and CDR2 as FYNNEI. The CDR3 covers 18 residues. The CDR3 DNA reads as TGTGCCAGCAGTGAAGCGATATCAGGGGTTGTGGTATTGGCGACCCAGTACTTC. Its translation is CASSEAISGVVVLATQYF. Based on the CDR3 plus reference TRBV2 and TRBJ2-5, the full variable domain is EPEVTQTPSHQVTQMGQEVILRCVPISNHLYFYWYRQILGQKVEFLVSFYNNEISEKSEIFDDQFSVERPDGSNFTLKIRSTKLEDSAMYFCASSEAISGVVVLATQYFGPGTRLLVL.

The J gene is TRBJ2-1, the V gene TRBV9, with D perhaps TRBD1 (6 bases). CDR1 is SGDLS, CDR2 YYNGEE, per germline. The CDR3 has 17 amino acids. Deletions cut 0 bases from V and 3 bases from J, with 16 bases between. CDR3 residues: CASSVVSTGHNYNEQFF. CDR3 nucleotide sequence: TGTGCCAGCAGCGTAGTTTCTACGGGACATAACTACAATGAGCAGTTCTTC.

J is TRBJ2-7 and V is TRBV29-1, with 12 bases lining up with TRBD2. Judging by the DNA end, TRBJ2-1 fits better; the J call may be wrong. The CDR3 loop spans 14 amino acids. Germline loops: CDR1 SQVTM, CDR2 ANQGSEA. CDR3 bases: TGCAGCGCCGCCGGGACTAGCGGGTACAATGAGCAGTTCTTC. Encoded protein: CSAAGTSGYNEQFF.

This clone was detected once. The junction shows a germline mismatch at one end, possibly a read error. The chain has TRBV6-1 and TRBJ1-3; perhaps TRBD1 as D (5 bases). From germline, CDR1 is MNHNS and CDR2 SASEGT. The CDR3 contains 14 residues. This CDR3 reads CASSDRATGSTIYF. The CDR3 nucleotides read TGTGCCAGCAGTGACAGGGCCACAGGAAGCACCATATATTTT.